What follows describes a single TCR beta chain. This record comes from a study of blood T cell repertoires in COVID-19. Looking at the study overall: COVID-19 samples, acute and convalescent, were from the United States, Italy and Spain. Sources were T cells, B-cell-depleted T cells, or PBMCs; the material itself was cDNA or gDNA.

Original methodology: Amplification of reference gene primers was used by the study to estimate nucleated cell counts. Clones were read by immunoSEQ multiplex PCR, and TCRdb kept only the in-frame ones, dropping some. V, J and clone size are taken as reported in that table, and D and trimming were inferred from the DNA itself. The table records more than 85,000 clones, 80% to 90% of them present only once. With 1 base removed from V and 11 bases from J, the gap between germline ends came to 8 bases. In germline, CDR1 is SEHNR, CDR2 FQNEAQ (reference sequence). CDR3 size: 11 residues. This rearrangement joins TRBV7-9 to TRBJ1-1; D is uncertain. The receptor comes from an elderly woman with active or convalescent COVID-19. The source material was peripheral blood. The CDR3 sequence: CASSLEFLAFF. CDR3 bases: TGTGCCAGCAGCTTAGAATTTCTGGCTTTCTTT. Filled out from reference TRBV7-9 and TRBJ1-1, the complete variable domain reads DTGVSQNPRHKITKRGQNVTFRCDPISEHNRLYWYRQTLGQGPEFLTYFQNEAQLEKSRLLSDRFSAERPKGSFSTLEIQRTEQGDSAMYLCASSLEFLAFFGQGTRLTVV.